This T cell receptor beta chain was identified in a study of beta chain features in type 1 diabetes. The overall study: Patients and healthy donors were similar in age, gender and cell yields. Points from the study as a whole: VDJ junctions sequenced from type 1 diabetes patients showed fewer insertions and more deletions.

The authors sorted CD4+ naive, central memory, regulatory and stem cell-like memory cells via CD45RO/CCR7/CD25/CD127/CD95/CD27. The germline gives CDR1 PRHDT, CDR2 FYEKMQ (reference sequence). This CDR3 has 15 amino acids. V was clipped by 3 bases and J by 7 bases, with 18 bases between them. Every bit of the isolated RNA underwent reverse transcription, so sequencing read expressed TCRB transcripts. Samples of naive, central memory and regulatory T cells yielded a mean of about 3.5 million reads. Measured with immunoSEQ multiplex PCR; TCRdb has only the in-frame clones, and not every one. This sample yields some 270,000 clones, of which 8% are seen a single time; roughly 1% belongs to the top ten. This clone was seen ten or more times. As yet, its antigen is unknown.

This clonotype originated in a woman aged 18-30 years in good health. The sample taken for sequencing was central memory CD4+ T cells from blood. The chain has TRBV13 and TRBJ1-1; no firm D call. The CDR3 DNA is TGTGCCAGCAGCTTCACCGGCCAGCCCCCTCATGAAGCTTTCTTT. Amino acid sequence: CASSFTGQPPHEAFF.